Described below is a single T cell receptor beta chain sequence and its context. The record originates from a study of shared clonotypes between healthy human individuals. Looked up from germline, CDR1 is SGHTA and CDR2 is FQGNSA. This CDR3 contains 13 residues. V was trimmed by 3 bases and J by 6 bases, leaving 10 bases between them. The table came from immunoSEQ multiplex PCR; TCRdb's copy has only in-frame clones and leaves some out. Of fewer than 850,000 clones listed, roughly 70% were seen once; the top ten hold roughly 1.8%. Sample: memory CD4+ T cells sorted from blood. The subset: CD45RA-negative fraction. The chain has TRBV7-2 and TRBJ2-3; no reliable D call. The TCR originated in a woman in her twenties or thirties in good health. CDR3 protein: CASSFGTGDTQYF. In DNA, the CDR3 is TGTGCCAGCAGCTTTGGTACGGGTGATACGCAGTATTTT.